What follows describes a single T cell receptor beta chain. What it binds is not known. The CDR3 consists of 17 residues. The V end lost 4 bases, the J end lost 0 bases, and 17 bases lay between the germline ends. Germline CDR1 SGHRS, CDR2 YFSETQ. The data were taken from a study of shared clonotypes between healthy human individuals. Findings and caveats of the study: Several donors shared around 5.2% of their naive CD4 clonotypes.

In the study's own analysis: ImmunoSEQ junction-only sequences lacked quality scores, so their filtering differed. Here immunoSEQ multiplex PCR was the method, and the copy in TCRdb shows in-frame clones only, minus some. Clonal size and the V and J genes are those of that table, whereas D and trimming came from the DNA. Among about 1 million clones listed, 65% to 80% were seen once. The sample comprised memory CD4+ T cells sorted from blood. Sample subset: CD45RA-negative fraction. The source is a man between 18 and 29 years old in good health. The chain uses TRBV5-1 and TRBJ2-1; D is possibly TRBD2 (6 bases). The CDR3 sequence: CASSPRDSGSSYNEQFF. The CDR3 DNA is TGCGCCAGCAGCCCCCGTGATAGCGGCAGCTCCTACAATGAGCAGTTCTTC.